The subject of this entry is one T cell receptor beta chain. Its antigen is unknown. The sample comes from a study of PD-1 blockade in classical Hodgkin lymphoma. V was clipped by 5 bases and J by 4 bases, with 8 bases between them. There are 12 residues in the CDR3. The germline V gene has CDR1 MNHEY and CDR2 SMNVEV (reference sequence). Findings and caveats of the study: Healthy donors reportedly exceeded newly diagnosed patients in baseline TCR diversity.

The sample's time point: cycle 4 day 1 (C4D1), after five to seven weeks of nivolumab. Each patient experienced a relapse that followed autologous stem cell transplantation, and brentuximab vedotin exposure varied. TCRdb's copy holds only in-frame clones and misses some; the assay was immunoSEQ multiplex PCR. The sample contains roughly 48,000 clones, about 89% of which appear only once. The clonotype originates from a human donor with classical Hodgkin lymphoma. The specimen comprised peripheral blood mononuclear cells (PBMCs), sampled before the fourth cycle of nivolumab. The J gene is TRBJ1-2, the V gene TRBV27; D call uncertain. The CDR3 sequence is CASSPNGYGYTF. The CDR3 nucleotides read TGTGCCAGCAGTCCCAATGGCTATGGCTACACCTTC.